This TCR beta chain came from a study of cytomegalovirus exposure and HLA in healthy donors. This clone was counted only a few times. Amplification used 60 Vbeta primers and 13 Jbeta primers. Profiling relied on immunoSEQ multiplex PCR, and the TCRdb table lists in-frame clones only, not all of them. The sample has 99,000 or so clones, 78% seen once. The material sequenced was PBMCs. The receptor was isolated from a man aged 30 to 39 in good health and CMV-seronegative.

CDR3 sequence reads: CSVEDQGNYGYTF. The CDR3 nucleotides read TGCAGCGTTGAAGATCAGGGAAACTATGGCTACACCTTC. The J gene is TRBJ1-2, the V gene TRBV29-1; possible D gene TRBD1, 5 bases. The CDR3 has 13 amino acids. Germline V gene lookup returns CDR1 SQVTM and CDR2 ANQGSEA. V was shortened by 0 bases and J by 2 bases, with 7 bases between the two germline ends.